This passage covers 18 T cell receptor beta chains from one sample sequenced in a study of blood T cell dynamics during melanoma immunotherapy. Measured with immunoSEQ multiplex PCR; TCRdb has only the in-frame clones, and not every one. The data contain 6,000 or so clones, roughly 88% of them singletons. This sample's time point: week 3, after first cycle of checkpoint inhibitor. This specimen consisted of blood, obtained from a patient treated with checkpoint blockade. The receptors were sampled from a human donor with melanoma.

The chain uses TRBV7-9 and TRBJ1-4, with no clear D. CDR3 length: 16 residues. Trimming shortened V by 5 bases and J by 5 bases, and 18 bases separated the two germline ends. Germline CDR1 and CDR2: SEHNR and FQNEAQ (reference sequence). The CDR3 is CASSTPDTHPNEKLFF. Written as DNA, the CDR3 is TGTGCCAGCAGCACCCCCGACACCCACCCAAATGAAAAACTGTTTTTT. Looking up the rest from reference TRBV7-9 and TRBJ1-4 gives the full variable domain: DTGVSQNPRHKITKRGQNVTFRCDPISEHNRLYWYRQTLGQGPEFLTYFQNEAQLEKSRLLSDRFSAERPKGSFSTLEIQRTEQGDSAMYLCASSTPDTHPNEKLFFGSGTQLSVL.

This sequence joins TRBV2 and TRBJ2-3, with TRBD2 identical over 10 bases. V was pared by 5 bases and J by 4 bases, with 6 bases of the junction left unmatched. The CDR3 totals 15 residues. CDR1 and CDR2 from the germline V gene are SNHLY and FYNNEI. The chain's CDR3 is CASSPIAGGSDTQYF. CDR3 DNA: TGTGCCAGCAGTCCGATAGCGGGGGGTTCAGATACGCAGTATTTT. The full variable domain, its missing parts supplied by reference TRBV2 and TRBJ2-3, is EPEVTQTPSHQVTQMGQEVILRCVPISNHLYFYWYRQILGQKVEFLVSFYNNEISEKSEIFDDQFSVERPDGSNFTLKIRSTKLEDSAMYFCASSPIAGGSDTQYFGPGTRLTVL.

The chain is built from TRBV10-1 and TRBJ2-7, with D possibly matching TRBD1 (5 bases). V was trimmed by 0 bases and J by 2 bases, leaving 8 bases between them. Germline CDR1 is WNHNN and CDR2 is SYGVQD (reference sequence). The CDR3 runs to 14 residues. CDR3 amino acids: CASSESVGAYEQYF. The CDR3, as DNA: TGCGCCAGCAGTGAGTCGGTAGGGGCCTACGAGCAGTACTTC.

The chain carries TRBV21-1 and TRBJ1-5. TRBV21-1 is noted as a pseudogene. CDR3 length: 18 amino acids. The CDR3 sequence is CASMGRMFDENSNQPQHF. CDR3 sequence (DNA): TGTGCCAGCATGGGACGAATGTTTGACGAGAATAGCAATCAGCCCCAGCATTTT.

CDR3 loop: CASRETGGGANYGYTF. For the CDR3, the DNA is TGTGCCAGCAGGGAGACAGGGGGCGGGGCTAACTATGGCTACACCTTC. The V and J genes are TRBV28 and TRBJ1-2, with 10 bases that match TRBD1. Germline V gene sequence: CDR1 MDHEN, CDR2 SYDVKM. With V trimmed by 6 bases and J by 0 bases, 7 bases remained unmatched. This CDR3 comprises 16 residues.

This clone showed up just once. This chain uses TRBV16 with TRBJ2-7, with D perhaps being TRBD1 or TRBD2 (5 bases each). Germline values: CDR1 KGHSY, CDR2 FQNENV. V was shortened by 2 bases and J by 3 bases, with 14 bases between the two germline ends. The CDR3 loop spans 15 amino acids. CDR3 amino acids: CASSQGGQGFYEQYF. CDR3 DNA: TGTGCCAGCAGCCAAGGGGGTCAGGGCTTCTACGAGCAGTACTTC.

This clone appeared once. The chain is built from TRBV9 and TRBJ2-7; perhaps TRBD2 as D (6 bases). CDR1 is SGDLS, CDR2 YYNGEE, per germline. V lost 3 bases and J lost 3, with 22 bases in between. The CDR3 has 17 amino acids. The CDR3 region has the DNA TGTGCCAGCAGCGGACCTAACCGGGACGGGAGTCTCTACGAGCAGTACTTC. It translates to CASSGPNRDGSLYEQYF. The whole variable domain, filled in from reference TRBV9 and TRBJ2-7, reads DSGVTQTPKHLITATGQRVTLRCSPRSGDLSVYWYQQSLDQGLQFLIQYYNGEERAKGNILERFSAQQFPDLHSELNLSSLELGDSALYFCASSGPNRDGSLYEQYFGPGTRLTVT.

This chain connects TRBV19 to TRBJ1-6; D uncertain. This CDR3 region has 14 residues. CDR1 is LNHDA and CDR2 is SQIVND in the germline V gene (reference sequence). The V gene lost 3 bases and the J gene lost 10 bases, with 13 bases spanning the gap. As DNA, the CDR3 is TGTGCCAGTAGTATTGCAGGAGTCCGCTCACCCCTCCACTTT. Encoded protein: CASSIAGVRSPLHF.

The count of this clone is one. The chain joins TRBV4-1 to TRBJ2-6; D remains ambiguous. V lost 3 bases to trimming and J lost 4 bases, with 4 bases between them. CDR3 length: 13 amino acids. Germline CDR1 is MGHRA and CDR2 is YSYEKL. CDR3 amino acids: CASSQVGANVLTF. CDR3 bases: TGCGCCAGCAGCCAGGTGGGGGCCAACGTCCTGACTTTC.

The rearrangement joins TRBV18 to TRBJ1-6; 9 nucleotides match TRBD1. The CDR3 totals 15 residues. Per germline, CDR1 KGHSH and CDR2 LQKENI. J lost 6 bases, V lost 0 bases, and 0 bases had no gene match. CDR3 sequence: CASSPPTGGNSPLHF. CDR3 DNA sequence: TGTGCCAGCTCACCACCGACAGGGGGTAATTCACCCCTCCACTTT.

The rearrangement links TRBV5-3 to TRBJ1-1; maybe TRBD1 (5 bases). TRBV5-3 falls under the ORF class, with uncertain function. Between the trimmed V and J ends, which lost 7 bases and 6 bases, there was a span of 25 bases. This CDR3 is 16 amino acids long. Here the CDR3 DNA reads TGTGCCAGACGGCTAGGACGGGGCGGAACAAACGCTGAAGCTTTCTTT. Its translation is CARRLGRGGTNAEAFF.

This clone showed up just once. The chain links TRBV2 to TRBJ1-5, with D tentatively TRBD1 (5 bases). Germline CDR1 SNHLY, CDR2 FYNNEI. The CDR3 runs 15 residues. V dropped 7 bases and J dropped 0 bases, with 13 bases sitting between them. CDR3: CASIRDRYSNQPQHF. The CDR3 region has the DNA TGTGCCAGCATTCGAGACAGATATAGCAATCAGCCCCAGCATTTT.

This rearrangement joins TRBV13 to TRBJ1-3; 11 bases align to TRBD1. The V gene's germline CDR1 is PRHDT and CDR2 FYEKMQ (reference sequence). This CDR3 has 20 residues. The ends lost 11 bases at V and 0 bases at J; junction bases unmatched: 21. CDR3 DNA sequence: TGTGCCCTCAGCAGGTTGGACAGGGGGCCTAAAAGGAGCTCTGGAAACACCATATATTTT. It encodes CALSRLDRGPKRSSGNTIYF.

The V call is TRBV7-9, the J call TRBJ2-5, with 8 bases lining up with TRBD1. The DNA matches TRBJ2-7 better at its end, which makes the J call doubtful. The germline gives CDR1 SEHNR, CDR2 FQNEAQ (reference sequence). This CDR3 comprises 18 residues. The CDR3 DNA sequence: TGTGCCAGCAGCTCTAACCTCCTGAGGGGGACAGGCACCTACGAGCAGTACTTC. This encodes CASSSNLLRGTGTYEQYF.

The chain links TRBV2 to TRBJ1-2; D gene ambiguous. Per the germline V gene, CDR1 is SNHLY and CDR2 is FYNNEI. The length of the CDR3 is 14 residues. Trimming cost V 1 base and J 3 bases, with 9 bases left between them. The CDR3 here is CASSEGQWDYGYTF. DNA of the CDR3: TGTGCCAGCAGTGAAGGGCAGTGGGACTATGGCTACACCTTC.

The chain recombines TRBV9 with TRBJ2-3; no reliable D call. V was pared by 0 bases and J by 4 bases, with 9 bases between. CDR3 size: 14 residues. CDR1 is SGDLS, CDR2 YYNGEE, per germline. CDR3 sequence (DNA): TGTGCCAGCAGCGTAGGTTCGGTGGCAGATACGCAGTATTTT. Translation gives CASSVGSVADTQYF.

This clone was picked up one time. The chain carries TRBV27 and TRBJ2-1; 14 nucleotides align to TRBD2. The J segment lost 8 bases and the V segment lost 5 bases, leaving 5 bases of the junction unmatched. The germline CDR1 and CDR2 sequences are MNHEY and SMNVEV (reference sequence). The CDR3 totals 15 residues. The CDR3 bases are TGTGCCAGCAGTCCGCTGACTAGCGGGGGGGATGAGCAGTTCTTC. Translation gives CASSPLTSGGDEQFF.

The chain joins TRBV28 to TRBJ1-5; TRBD1 might be the D (6 bases). Germline V lookup: CDR1 MDHEN, CDR2 SYDVKM. This CDR3 comprises 15 residues. The V and J ends lost 7 bases and 0 bases respectively, with 13 bases between them. CDR3 amino acids: CASTDGQNSNQPQHF. The CDR3 coding sequence is TGTGCCAGCACCGATGGACAGAATAGCAATCAGCCCCAGCATTTT.